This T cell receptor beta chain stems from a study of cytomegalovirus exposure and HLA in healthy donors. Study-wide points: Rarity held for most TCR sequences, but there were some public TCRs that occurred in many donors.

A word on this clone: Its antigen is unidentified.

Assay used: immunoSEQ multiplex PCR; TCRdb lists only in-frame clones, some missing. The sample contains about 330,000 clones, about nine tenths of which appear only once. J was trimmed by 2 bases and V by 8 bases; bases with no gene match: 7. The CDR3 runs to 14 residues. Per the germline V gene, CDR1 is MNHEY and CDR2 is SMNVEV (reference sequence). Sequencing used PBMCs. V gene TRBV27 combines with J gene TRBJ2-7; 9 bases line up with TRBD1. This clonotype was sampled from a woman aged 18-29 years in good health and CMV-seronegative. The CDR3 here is CASPGQGSPYEQYF. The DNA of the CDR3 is TGTGCCAGCCCTGGACAGGGGTCGCCCTACGAGCAGTACTTC.